This T cell receptor beta chain was found in a study of blood T cell repertoires in COVID-19. Assay: immunoSEQ multiplex PCR; the TCRdb copy retains only in-frame clones and omits some. The sample holds about 270,000 clones, 86% seen once. This clone was seen at least ten times. Germline CDR1 GTSNPN, CDR2 SVGIG (reference sequence). The CDR3 loop spans 16 amino acids. The V segment lost 3 bases and the J segment 6 bases; nucleotides outside the gene matches: 11. The receptor was derived from a man aged 40-49 years with active or convalescent COVID-19. The sample taken for sequencing was peripheral blood. The chain employs TRBV30 and TRBJ2-1; 10 nucleotides agree with TRBD2. In DNA form, the CDR3 reads TGTGCCTGGAGCCGTCCAGCCAGCGGGGGGGGCAATGAGCAGTTCTTC. It codes for CAWSRPASGGGNEQFF.